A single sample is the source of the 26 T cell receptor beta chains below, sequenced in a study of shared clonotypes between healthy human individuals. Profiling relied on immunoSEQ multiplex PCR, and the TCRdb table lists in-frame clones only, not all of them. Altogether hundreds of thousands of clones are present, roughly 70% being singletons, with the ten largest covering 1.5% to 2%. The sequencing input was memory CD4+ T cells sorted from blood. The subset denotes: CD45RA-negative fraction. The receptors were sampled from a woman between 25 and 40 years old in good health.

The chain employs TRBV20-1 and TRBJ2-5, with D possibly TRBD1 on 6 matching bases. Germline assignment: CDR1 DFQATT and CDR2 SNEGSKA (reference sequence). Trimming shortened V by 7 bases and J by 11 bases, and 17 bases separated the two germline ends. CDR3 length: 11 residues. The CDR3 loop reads CSVLPGQGQYF. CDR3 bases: TGCAGTGTCCTTCCGGGACAAGGGCAGTACTTC.

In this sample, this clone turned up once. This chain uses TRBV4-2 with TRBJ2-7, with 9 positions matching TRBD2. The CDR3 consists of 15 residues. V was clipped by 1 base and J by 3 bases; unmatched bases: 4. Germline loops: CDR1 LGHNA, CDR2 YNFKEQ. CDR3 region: CASSQASGVLYEQYF. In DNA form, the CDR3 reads TGTGCCAGCAGCCAAGCTAGCGGGGTTCTCTACGAGCAGTACTTC.

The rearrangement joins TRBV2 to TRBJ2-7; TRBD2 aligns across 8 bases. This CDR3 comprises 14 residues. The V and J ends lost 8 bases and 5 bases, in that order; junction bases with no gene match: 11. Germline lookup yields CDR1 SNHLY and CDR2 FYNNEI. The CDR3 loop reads CASCGSGRVDEQYF. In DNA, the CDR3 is TGTGCCAGCTGTGGGAGCGGGAGAGTGGACGAGCAGTACTTC.

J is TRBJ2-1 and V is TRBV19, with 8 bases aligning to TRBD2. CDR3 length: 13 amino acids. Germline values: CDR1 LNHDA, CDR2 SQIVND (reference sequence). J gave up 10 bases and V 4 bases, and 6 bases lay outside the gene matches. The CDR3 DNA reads TGTGCCAGTAGTAGGCTCGGGAGGGGGGAGCAGTTCTTC. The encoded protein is CASSRLGRGEQFF.

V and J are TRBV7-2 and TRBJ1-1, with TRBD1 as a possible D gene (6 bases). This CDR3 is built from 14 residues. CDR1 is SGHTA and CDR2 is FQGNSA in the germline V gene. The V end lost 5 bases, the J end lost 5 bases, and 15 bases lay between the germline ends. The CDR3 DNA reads TGTGCCAGCAGCCTCCAGGGGTTTGGGACTGAAGCTTTCTTT. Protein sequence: CASSLQGFGTEAFF.

CDR3: CASTGVGNTIYF. The CDR3 nucleotides are TGTGCCAGTACGGGGGTTGGAAACACCATATATTTT. The genes are TRBV19 and TRBJ1-3; D may be TRBD1 (5 bases). CDR1 LNHDA and CDR2 SQIVND come from the germline V gene (reference sequence). The CDR3 length is 12 residues. The germline V and J ends were trimmed by 7 bases and 3 bases, with 7 bases remaining between them.

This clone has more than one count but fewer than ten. CDR3: CASSARLGNEQYF. The CDR3 DNA follows: TGTGCCAGCAGTGCGAGACTGGGAAACGAGCAGTACTTC. The rearrangement links TRBV2 to TRBJ2-7; D unclear. The CDR3 is made up of 13 amino acids. V lost 4 bases and J 5 bases, leaving 12 bases between the germline ends. Germline CDR1 is SNHLY and CDR2 is FYNNEI. Full variable domain (remainder filled in from reference TRBV2 and TRBJ2-7): EPEVTQTPSHQVTQMGQEVILRCVPISNHLYFYWYRQILGQKVEFLVSFYNNEISEKSEIFDDQFSVERPDGSNFTLKIRSTKLEDSAMYFCASSARLGNEQYFGPGTRLTVT.

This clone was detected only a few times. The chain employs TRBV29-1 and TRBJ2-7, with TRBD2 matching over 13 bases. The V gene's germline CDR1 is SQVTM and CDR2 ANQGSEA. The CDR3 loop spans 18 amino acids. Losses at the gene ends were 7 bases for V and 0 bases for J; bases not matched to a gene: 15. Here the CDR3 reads CSGASPGLAGRSSYEQYF. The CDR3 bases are TGCAGCGGGGCGTCACCGGGACTAGCGGGACGAAGCTCCTACGAGCAGTACTTC.

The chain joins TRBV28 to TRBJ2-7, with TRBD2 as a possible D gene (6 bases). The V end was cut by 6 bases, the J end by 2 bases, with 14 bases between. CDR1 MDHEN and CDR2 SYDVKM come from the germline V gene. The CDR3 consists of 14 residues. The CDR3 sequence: CASRHGGNTYEQYF. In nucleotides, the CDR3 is TGTGCCAGCAGGCATGGGGGGAACACCTACGAGCAGTACTTC.

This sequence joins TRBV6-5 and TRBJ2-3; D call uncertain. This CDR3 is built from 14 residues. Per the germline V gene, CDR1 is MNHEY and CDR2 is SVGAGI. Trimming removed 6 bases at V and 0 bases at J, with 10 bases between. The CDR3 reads CASRDPPSTDTQYF. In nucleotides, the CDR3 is TGTGCCAGCAGGGATCCCCCTAGCACAGATACGCAGTATTTT.

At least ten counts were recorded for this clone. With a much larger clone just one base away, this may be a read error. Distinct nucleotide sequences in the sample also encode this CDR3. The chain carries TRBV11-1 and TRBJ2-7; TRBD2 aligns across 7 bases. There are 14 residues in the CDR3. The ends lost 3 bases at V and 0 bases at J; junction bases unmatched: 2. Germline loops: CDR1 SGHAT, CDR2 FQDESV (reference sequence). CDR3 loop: CASSFQRDSYEQYF. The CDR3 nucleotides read TGTGCCAGCAGCTTCCAGCGGGACTCCTACGAGCAGTACTTC.

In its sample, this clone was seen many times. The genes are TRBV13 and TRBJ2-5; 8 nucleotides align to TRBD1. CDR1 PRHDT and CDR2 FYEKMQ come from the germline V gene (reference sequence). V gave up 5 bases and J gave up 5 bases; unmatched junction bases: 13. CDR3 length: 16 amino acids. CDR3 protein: CASSPKPGGVRETQYF. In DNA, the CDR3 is TGTGCCAGCAGCCCAAAACCAGGGGGCGTGAGGGAGACCCAGTACTTC.

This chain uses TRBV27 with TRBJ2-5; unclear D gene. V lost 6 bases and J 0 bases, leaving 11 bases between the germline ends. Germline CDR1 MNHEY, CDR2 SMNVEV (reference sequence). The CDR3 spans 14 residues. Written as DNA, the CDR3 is TGTGCCAGCAGCCTTAGGGCCCACCAAGAGACCCAGTACTTC. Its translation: CASSLRAHQETQYF.

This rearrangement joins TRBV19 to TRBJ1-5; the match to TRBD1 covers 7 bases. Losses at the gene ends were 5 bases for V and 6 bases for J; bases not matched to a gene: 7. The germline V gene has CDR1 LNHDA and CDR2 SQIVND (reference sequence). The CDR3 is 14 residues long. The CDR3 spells CASSSRQGAQPQHF. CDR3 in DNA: TGTGCCAGTAGTTCCAGACAGGGTGCTCAGCCCCAGCATTTT.

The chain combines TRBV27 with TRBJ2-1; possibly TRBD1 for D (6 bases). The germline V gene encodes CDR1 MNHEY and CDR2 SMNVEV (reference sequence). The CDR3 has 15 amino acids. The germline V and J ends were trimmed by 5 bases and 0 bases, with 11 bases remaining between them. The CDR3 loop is CASSKDRRSYNEQFF. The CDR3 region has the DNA TGTGCCAGCAGTAAGGACAGACGCTCCTACAATGAGCAGTTCTTC.

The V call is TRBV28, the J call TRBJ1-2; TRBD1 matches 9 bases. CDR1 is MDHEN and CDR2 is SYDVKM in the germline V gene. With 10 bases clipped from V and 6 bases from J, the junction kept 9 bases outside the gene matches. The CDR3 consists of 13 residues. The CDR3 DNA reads TGTGCCACCACGATTCGGACAGGGGATGGCTACACCTTC. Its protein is CATTIRTGDGYTF.

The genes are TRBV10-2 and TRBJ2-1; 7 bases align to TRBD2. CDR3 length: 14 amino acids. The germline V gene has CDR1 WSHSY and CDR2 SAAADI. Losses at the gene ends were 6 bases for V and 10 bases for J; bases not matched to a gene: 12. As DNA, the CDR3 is TGCGCCAGCAGACGAGCGGGGCCTGGCGGGGAGCAGTTCTTC. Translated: CASRRAGPGGEQFF.

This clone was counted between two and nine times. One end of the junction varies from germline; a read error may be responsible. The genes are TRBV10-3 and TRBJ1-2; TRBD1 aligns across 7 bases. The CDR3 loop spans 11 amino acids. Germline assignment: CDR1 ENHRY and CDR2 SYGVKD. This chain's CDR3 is CAISDGDGQEF. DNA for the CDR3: TGTGCCATCAGTGACGGGGACGGACAGGAATTC.

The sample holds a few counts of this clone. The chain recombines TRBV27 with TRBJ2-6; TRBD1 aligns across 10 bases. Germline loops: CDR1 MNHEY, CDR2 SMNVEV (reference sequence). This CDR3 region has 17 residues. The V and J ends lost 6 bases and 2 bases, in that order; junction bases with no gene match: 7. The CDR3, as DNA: TGTGCCAGCAGGGAGACAGGGGGCATAACTGGGGCCAACGTCCTGACTTTC. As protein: CASRETGGITGANVLTF.

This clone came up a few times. The CDR3: CASSEAQSGSQETQYF. As DNA, the CDR3 is TGTGCCAGCAGTGAAGCGCAGAGCGGGAGCCAAGAGACCCAGTACTTC. The chain employs TRBV2 and TRBJ2-5; 8 positions agree with TRBD2. CDR3 length: 16 residues. V was pared by 0 bases and J by 1 base, with 4 bases of the junction left unmatched. CDR1 SNHLY and CDR2 FYNNEI come from the germline V gene.

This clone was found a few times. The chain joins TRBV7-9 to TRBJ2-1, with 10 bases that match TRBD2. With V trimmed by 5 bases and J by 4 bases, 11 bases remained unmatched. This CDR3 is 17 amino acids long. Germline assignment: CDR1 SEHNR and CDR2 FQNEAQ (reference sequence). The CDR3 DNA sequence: TGTGCCAGCAGCCAACTATGGACTAGCGGAACTTACAATGAGCAGTTCTTC. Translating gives CASSQLWTSGTYNEQFF. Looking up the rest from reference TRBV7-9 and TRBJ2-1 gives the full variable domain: DTGVSQNPRHKITKRGQNVTFRCDPISEHNRLYWYRQTLGQGPEFLTYFQNEAQLEKSRLLSDRFSAERPKGSFSTLEIQRTEQGDSAMYLCASSQLWTSGTYNEQFFGPGTRLTVL.

This CDR3 reads CASSTGLNTEAFF. DNA for the CDR3: TGTGCCAGCAGTACAGGTTTGAACACTGAAGCTTTCTTT. The rearrangement joins TRBV6-5 to TRBJ1-1; perhaps TRBD1 as D (5 bases). V dropped 5 bases and J dropped 0 bases, with 7 bases sitting between them. There are 13 residues in the CDR3. The germline gives CDR1 MNHEY, CDR2 SVGAGI.

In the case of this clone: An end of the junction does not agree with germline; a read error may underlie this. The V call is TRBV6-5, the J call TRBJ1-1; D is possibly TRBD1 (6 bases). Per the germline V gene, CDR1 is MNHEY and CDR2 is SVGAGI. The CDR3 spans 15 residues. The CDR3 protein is CAISTPWGQGTEAFF. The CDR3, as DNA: TGTGCCATCAGTACACCCTGGGGGCAAGGGACTGAAGCTTTCTTT.

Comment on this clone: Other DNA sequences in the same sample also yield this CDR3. The CDR3 DNA is TGCAGCGTCGGACGGCTGAACACTGAAGCTTTCTTT. It yields the protein CSVGRLNTEAFF. The chain recombines TRBV29-1 with TRBJ1-1; D is unresolved. This CDR3 is 12 amino acids long. With 6 bases removed from V and 0 bases from J, the gap between germline ends came to 8 bases. Germline values: CDR1 SQVTM, CDR2 ANQGSEA.

This CDR3 is CASSLEGARGYTF. The CDR3 coding sequence is TGCGCCAGCAGCCTTGAGGGGGCGCGGGGCTACACCTTC. The chain is built from TRBV5-1 and TRBJ1-2, with 7 bases that match TRBD1. The V gene's germline CDR1 is SGHRS and CDR2 YFSETQ. J gave up 8 bases and V 4 bases, and 8 bases lay outside the gene matches. This CDR3 region has 13 residues.

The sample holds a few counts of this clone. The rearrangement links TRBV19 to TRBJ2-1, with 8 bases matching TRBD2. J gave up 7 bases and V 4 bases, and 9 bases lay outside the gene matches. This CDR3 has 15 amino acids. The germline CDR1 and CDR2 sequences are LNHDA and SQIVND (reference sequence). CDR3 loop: CASSNLAGGANEQFF. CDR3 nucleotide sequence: TGTGCCAGTAGTAATCTTGCGGGAGGTGCGAATGAGCAGTTCTTC.